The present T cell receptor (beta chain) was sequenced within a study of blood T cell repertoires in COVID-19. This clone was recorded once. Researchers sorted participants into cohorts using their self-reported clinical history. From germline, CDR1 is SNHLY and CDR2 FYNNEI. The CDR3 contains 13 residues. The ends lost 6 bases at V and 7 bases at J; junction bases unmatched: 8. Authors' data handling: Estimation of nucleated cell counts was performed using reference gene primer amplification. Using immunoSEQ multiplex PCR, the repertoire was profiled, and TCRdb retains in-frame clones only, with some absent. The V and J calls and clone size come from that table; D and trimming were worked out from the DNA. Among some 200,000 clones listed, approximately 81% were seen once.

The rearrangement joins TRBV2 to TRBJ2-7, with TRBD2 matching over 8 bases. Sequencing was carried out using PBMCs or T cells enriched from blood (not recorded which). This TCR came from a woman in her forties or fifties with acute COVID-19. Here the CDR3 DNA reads TGTGCCAGCAGGCCCGAGGTAGCGGGGGAGCAGTACTTC. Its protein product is CASRPEVAGEQYF.